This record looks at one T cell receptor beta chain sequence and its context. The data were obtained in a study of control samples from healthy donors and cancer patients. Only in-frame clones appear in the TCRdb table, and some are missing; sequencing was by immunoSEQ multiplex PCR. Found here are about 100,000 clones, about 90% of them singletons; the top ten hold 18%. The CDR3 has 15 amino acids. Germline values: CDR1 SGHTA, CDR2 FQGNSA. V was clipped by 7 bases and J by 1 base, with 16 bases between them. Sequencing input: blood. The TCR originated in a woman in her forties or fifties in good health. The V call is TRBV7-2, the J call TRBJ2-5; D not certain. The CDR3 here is CASTIDSSPQETQYF. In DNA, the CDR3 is TGTGCCAGCACGATCGACTCCTCCCCCCAAGAGACCCAGTACTTC. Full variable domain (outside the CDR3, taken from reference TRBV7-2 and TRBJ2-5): GAGVSQSPSNKVTEKGKDVELRCDPISGHTALYWYRQSLGQGLEFLIYFQGNSAPDKSGLPSDRFSAERTGGSVSTLTIQRTQQEDSAVYLCASTIDSSPQETQYFGPGTRLLVL.